Given below is one T cell receptor (beta chain) in context. One end of the junction does not line up with germline, which may come from a read error. The CDR3 runs 14 residues. Germline V gene data show CDR1 as SGHAT and CDR2 as FQNNGV. The record originates from a study of CD8+CD57+ T cells in acquired aplastic anemia. Genomic DNA, the template, was used for profiling of the TCR beta VDJ and CDR3. TCRdb recomputed calls from the reads with MiXCR, one row per CDR3 protein. The data show roughly 420,000 distinct CDR3 sequences, with roughly 64% seen just once and 4% held by the top ten. The source material was sorted CD4+, CD8+, or CD8+CD57+ T cells (not recorded which) from PBMCs. This sequence joins TRBV11-2 and TRBJ2-3, with D maybe TRBD2 (6 bases). The receptor comes from a human donor in good health, serving as a control. CDR3 sequence reads: CASSLDRRADTQYF. The DNA for the CDR3 is TGTGCCAGCAGCCTAGATCGGAGGGCAGATACGCAGTATTTT.